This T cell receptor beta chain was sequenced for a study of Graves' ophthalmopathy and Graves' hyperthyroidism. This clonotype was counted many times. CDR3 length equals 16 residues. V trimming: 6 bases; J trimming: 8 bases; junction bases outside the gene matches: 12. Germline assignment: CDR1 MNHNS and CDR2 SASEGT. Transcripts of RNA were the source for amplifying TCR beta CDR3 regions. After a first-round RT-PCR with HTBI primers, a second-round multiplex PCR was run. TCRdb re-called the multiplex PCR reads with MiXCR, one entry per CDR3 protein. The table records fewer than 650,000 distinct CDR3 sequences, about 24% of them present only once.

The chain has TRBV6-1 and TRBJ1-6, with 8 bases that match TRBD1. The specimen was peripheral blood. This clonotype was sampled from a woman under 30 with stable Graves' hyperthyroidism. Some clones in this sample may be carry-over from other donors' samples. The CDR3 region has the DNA TGTGCCAGCAGGGGGGCGACAGGGGAGTTGTATTCACCCCTCCACTTT. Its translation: CASRGATGELYSPLHF.